The subject of this entry is one T cell receptor (beta chain). Its antigen is still unknown. V lost 5 bases and J lost 1, with 8 bases in between. The CDR3 sequence is 13 residues long. Germline loops: CDR1 SGHVS, CDR2 FQNEAQ. Clones were sequenced by immunoSEQ multiplex PCR, and TCRdb holds only the in-frame ones, with some missing. This sample has around 2.5 million clones, with approximately 93% found just once. The data were obtained in a study of shared clonotypes between healthy human individuals. Across the whole study: Each donor contributed plates that comprised three CD4 naive, three CD4 memory, two CD8 naive and one CD8 memory. General study findings and limits: Between a handful of donors, naive CD4 clonotypes were shared at a level of about 5%. Unshared clonotypes carried lower generation probabilities than those common to all four donors.

The V gene is TRBV7-8, the J gene TRBJ1-1; the D gene is possibly TRBD1 (6 bases). The source is a man in his late teens or twenties in good health. Some clones in this sample may be carry-over from other donors' samples. Sequenced material: naive CD4+ T cells from PBMCs. Sample subset: CD45RA+ positively selected. In DNA form, the CDR3 reads TGTGCCAGCAGCCAAGGGGGGAACACTGAAGCTTTCTTT. Encoded protein: CASSQGGNTEAFF.